This entry lists 4 T cell receptor beta chains sequenced from one sample in a study of a mutant IDH1 vaccine in newly diagnosed glioma. Generated by immunoSEQ multiplex PCR, the TCRdb table keeps only in-frame clones and is missing some. This table holds 60,000 to 75,000 clones, more than 85% found once. The antigens for these receptors are not known. Time point reported: week 35, safety follow-up. It was 300 ug of mutant IDH1 20-mer peptide that made up each vaccine dose, given with topical imiquimod. The sample consisted of PBMCs, taken from a glioma patient whose treatment included an IDH1 peptide vaccine. The receptors were gathered from a man aged 30-40 years with glioma.

The chain is built from TRBV28 and TRBJ2-1, with D maybe TRBD1 (5 bases). The CDR3 is 13 residues long. Between the trimmed V and J ends, which lost 6 bases and 7 bases, there was a span of 13 bases. CDR1 MDHEN and CDR2 SYDVKM come from the germline V gene. As DNA, the CDR3 is TGTGCCAGCAGCCACAGGAAATGGAATGAGCAGTTCTTC. It translates to CASSHRKWNEQFF.

The chain is built from TRBV30 and TRBJ2-3; maybe TRBD1 (6 bases). This CDR3 contains 12 residues. Germline V lookup: CDR1 GTSNPN, CDR2 SVGIG (reference sequence). Trimming removed 3 bases at V and 8 bases at J, with 12 bases between. CDR3 bases: TGTGCCTGGAGGGTCTTAGGGGGTACGCAGTATTTT. This sequence encodes CAWRVLGGTQYF.

The sample holds one count of this clone. The chain has TRBV4-2 and TRBJ2-4, with D maybe TRBD2 (6 bases). V lost 0 bases to trimming and J lost 7 bases, with 13 bases between them. Looked up from germline, CDR1 is LGHNA and CDR2 is YNFKEQ. This CDR3 contains 15 residues. DNA of the CDR3: TGTGCCAGCAGCCAAGATTTCGGGGGTCGGAACATTCAGTACTTC. Protein product: CASSQDFGGRNIQYF.

V usage is TRBV19 and J usage is TRBJ1-2; D uncertain. Trimming stripped 6 bases from V and 7 bases from J, with 12 bases between. Germline V gene lookup returns CDR1 LNHDA and CDR2 SQIVND (reference sequence). CDR3 length equals 12 residues. The CDR3 nucleotides read TGTGCCAGTAGCACGGAGAATCGTGGCTACACCTTC. It yields the protein CASSTENRGYTF.